Listed below are T cell receptor beta chains from one sample, sequenced in a study of OX40 agonist ivuxolimab in advanced cancers. Sequencing was performed with immunoSEQ multiplex PCR; in TCRdb, only in-frame clones are kept and a portion is missing. Among roughly 54,000 clones listed, approximately 90% were seen once. The material sequenced was CD4+ or CD8+ T cells sorted from blood, taken in a trial of the OX40 agonist ivuxolimab. All receptors derive from an adult with an advanced solid tumor such as melanoma, head and neck, liver or kidney cancer. Both conserved end residues are part of each CDR3. The order of the fields is clone size, J gene, V gene, CDR3 protein. Only part of the rows carry a size: once, few, many, or a class if the clone is expanded.

once | TRBJ1-5 | TRBV7-9 | CASSLGGSQPQHF
NA | TRBJ1-5 | TRBV6-6 | CASSYLRDRQPQHF
NA | TRBJ2-1 | TRBV7-2 | CASTLGSGTGGEQFF
NA | TRBJ2-7 | TRBV7-7 | CASSFLLWTAFSSYEQYF
NA | TRBJ1-2 | TRBV7-3 | CASSPGQGARSYTF
NA | TRBJ2-5 | TRBV27 | CASSQGGLETQYF
NA | TRBJ1-3 | TRBV20-1 | CSAETGNTIYF
NA | TRBJ2-3 | TRBV30 | CAWSVGRMSTDTQYF
NA | TRBJ2-7 | TRBV7-7 | CASSLRPSPTYEQYF
NA | TRBJ2-1 | TRBV30 | CAWSTGTSGNEQFF
NA | TRBJ2-7 | TRBV7-6 | CASSVGSSYEQYF
NA | TRBJ1-2 | TRBV9 | CASSVDPTGYGYTF
NA | TRBJ2-3 | TRBV6-1 | CASSQGWVDTQYF
once | TRBJ2-2 | TRBV7-2 | CASSLYTGNTGELFF
NA | TRBJ1-2 | TRBV11-2 | CASSDGTVVYGYTF
NA | TRBJ2-5 | TRBV5-4 | CASSSKGETQYF
NA | TRBJ2-1 | TRBV5-4 | CASSLALAGGRDEQFF
NA | TRBJ2-2 | TRBV9 | CASSAGLAGTGELFF
NA | TRBJ2-7 | TRBV5-6 | CASRQTGTGTYEQYF
NA | TRBJ1-5 | TRBV5-1 | CARGQSGGGQPQHF
NA | TRBJ1-2 | TRBV7-9 | CASSLLGGSGGYTF
NA | TRBJ2-7 | TRBV5-1 | CASSLTGYEQYF
NA | TRBJ1-2 | TRBV29-1 | CSVEEWPTAKTYGYTF
once | TRBJ1-3 | TRBV29-1 | CSVEKGVGNTIYF
NA | TRBJ2-5 | TRBV7-9 | CASSQGLAGRLETQYF
NA | TRBJ2-7 | TRBV7-8 | CASSLGGSSGNYEQYF
NA | TRBJ2-7 | TRBV10-3 | CAISNRDGYEQYF
NA | TRBJ2-3 | TRBV5-5 | CASSLDGSGGADTQYF
NA | TRBJ2-7 | TRBV10-2 | CASSAGQGGEQYF
NA | TRBJ1-4 | TRBV5-4 | CASSLGTGGEKLFF
few | TRBJ1-1 | TRBV5-1 | CASSLAPGSTEAFF
NA | TRBJ2-7 | TRBV9 | CASSVGGMGEGEQYF
NA | TRBJ1-4 | TRBV5-8 | CASSRGQGAPNEKLFF
NA | TRBJ2-7 | TRBV2 | CASGTGFHEQYF
NA | TRBJ1-2 | TRBV10-3 | CAISDRGKVYGYTF
NA | TRBJ2-1 | TRBV28 | CASSLVGGAEDEQFF
NA | TRBJ1-6 | TRBV5-1 | CASSLEAGDNSPLHF
NA | TRBJ1-2 | TRBV19 | CASSEWAGPNGYTF
once | TRBJ1-6 | TRBV11-3 | CASSLEGNSPLHF
NA | TRBJ2-7 | TRBV6-6 | CASRAGDPYEQYF
NA | TRBJ1-2 | TRBV5-6 | CASSLQGGGYTF
NA | TRBJ2-1 | TRBV2 | CASTGSHYNEQFF
NA | TRBJ1-3 | TRBV6-1 | CASSTLQGGGNTIYF
NA | TRBJ1-1 | TRBV20-1 | CSARDREEAFF
NA | TRBJ2-6 | TRBV14 | CASSPQRSGANVLTF
NA | TRBJ2-1 | TRBV30 | CAWGLAVQQFF
NA | TRBJ2-3 | TRBV19 | CASSMGAGGTDTQYF
NA | TRBJ2-5 | TRBV7-9 | CASSQGGIQTQYF